The source of this T cell receptor beta chain is a study of T cell responses to AZD1222 COVID-19 vaccine. General study points: Regions left unmutated in variants are reportedly the target of nearly half of spike-specific TCRs. Donors were largely white British and mainly female; clonal diversity was possibly underestimated. Increases in Spike-specific TCR breadth and depth were seen after two AZD1222 doses. Vaccine-associated CD4 TCRs ranged over spike, dominating at 160-218 and 743-854.

In the case of this clone: The antigen remains unidentified.

Generated by immunoSEQ multiplex PCR, the TCRdb table keeps only in-frame clones and is missing some. The data contain some 150,000 clones, roughly 90% of them singletons. The length of the CDR3 is 12 residues. The germline V and J ends were trimmed by 6 bases and 3 bases, with 9 bases remaining between them. Material: peripheral blood, obtained 28 days after the second AZD1222 dose. The TCR sequence derives from an adult who received the AZD1222 COVID-19 vaccine. The chain carries TRBV12-3 or TRBV12-4 and TRBJ2-7; no clear D gene. CDR3 protein: CASSQDIYEQYF. The CDR3, as DNA: TGTGCCAGCAGCCAAGACATCTACGAGCAGTACTTC.